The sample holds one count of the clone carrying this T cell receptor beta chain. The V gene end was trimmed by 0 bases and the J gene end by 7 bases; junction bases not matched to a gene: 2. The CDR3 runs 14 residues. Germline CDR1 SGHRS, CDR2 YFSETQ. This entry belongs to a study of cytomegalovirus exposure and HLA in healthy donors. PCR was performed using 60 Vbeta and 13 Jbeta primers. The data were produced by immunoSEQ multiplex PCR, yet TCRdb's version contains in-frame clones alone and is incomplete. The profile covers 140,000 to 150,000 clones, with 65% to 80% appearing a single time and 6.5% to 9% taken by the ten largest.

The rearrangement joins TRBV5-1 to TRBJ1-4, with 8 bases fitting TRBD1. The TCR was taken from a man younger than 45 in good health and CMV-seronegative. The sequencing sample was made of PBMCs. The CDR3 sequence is CASSLGTGIEKLFF. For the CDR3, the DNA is TGCGCCAGCAGCTTGGGGACAGGGATTGAAAAACTGTTTTTT. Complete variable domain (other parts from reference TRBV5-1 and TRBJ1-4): KAGVTQTPRYLIKTRGQQVTLSCSPISGHRSVSWYQQTPGQGLQFLFEYFSETQRNKGNFPGRFSGRQFSNSRSEMNVSTLELGDSALYLCASSLGTGIEKLFFGSGTQLSVL.